The 18 T cell receptor beta chains listed next were all sequenced from one sample in a study of human T cells and chemical hapten exposure. TCRdb fed the RACE reads into MiXCR, producing one record per CDR3 protein. The sample records 350,000 to 400,000 distinct CDR3 sequences, about 6.3% being singletons. Described time point: patch test 2, 6 weeks after DPC sensitization. Treatment meaning: therapeutic diphenylcyclopropenone sensitization with weekly scalp DPC. The sequenced sample was whole blood, obtained in connection with sensitization to the hapten diphenylcyclopropenone (DPC). The receptors stem from a woman aged 18 to 35 with alopecia areata. Some clones in this sample may be carry-over from other donors' samples.

The chain combines TRBV7-3 with TRBJ2-1, with 7 nucleotides matching TRBD2. V was pared by 4 bases and J by 10 bases, with 7 bases of the junction left unmatched. The CDR3 runs to 13 residues. Germline assignment: CDR1 SGHTA and CDR2 FQGTGA. This CDR3 is CASSSRNGGEQFF. Written as DNA, the CDR3 is TGTGCCAGCAGCTCCCGGAACGGGGGGGAGCAGTTCTTC.

The chain recombines TRBV29-1 with TRBJ2-7; a weak D match, TRBD2 (5 bases). V was cut by 4 bases and J by 10 bases, with 29 bases left in between. The CDR3 consists of 16 residues. The V gene's germline CDR1 is SQVTM and CDR2 ANQGSEA. CDR3 coding DNA: TGCAGCGTTGCCGGGATCCCCCCGGGTGCATTACTCGGACAGTACTTC. Amino acids: CSVAGIPPGALLGQYF.

The rearrangement joins TRBV2 to TRBJ1-5; TRBD1 is a possible D gene (6 bases). V lost 8 bases and J lost 1, with 21 bases in between. This CDR3 has 17 amino acids. Germline lookup yields CDR1 SNHLY and CDR2 FYNNEI. The CDR3 loop is CASGTEQGAGSNQPQHF. The CDR3 DNA reads TGTGCCAGCGGTACGGAACAGGGAGCGGGGAGCAATCAGCCCCAGCATTTT.

V gene TRBV27 combines with J gene TRBJ1-6; D remains ambiguous. The germline CDR1 and CDR2 sequences are MNHEY and SMNVEV (reference sequence). Trimming took off 5 bases at V and 9 bases at J, with 14 bases between the two ends. The CDR3 spans 14 residues. In nucleotides, the CDR3 is TGTGCCAGCAGTCCCGGGAGGGCGCGTTCACCCCTCCACTTT. This gives the protein CASSPGRARSPLHF.

This clonotype has only a few counts. The chain is built from TRBV11-2 and TRBJ2-7; TRBD2 matches at 9 bases. In germline, CDR1 is SGHAT, CDR2 FQNNGV. The CDR3 spans 15 residues. J gave up 3 bases and V 2 bases, and 5 bases lay outside the gene matches. CDR3 protein: CASSLLAGEGYEQYF. The CDR3 DNA reads as TGTGCCAGCAGCTTATTAGCGGGGGAGGGCTACGAGCAGTACTTC.

This clonotype came up many times. The genes are TRBV20-1 and TRBJ1-1; no definite D call. With 0 bases removed from V and 6 bases from J, the gap between germline ends came to 8 bases. The CDR3 spans 12 residues. In germline, CDR1 is DFQATT, CDR2 SNEGSKA (reference sequence). The CDR3 is CSARDRGSEAFF. DNA for the CDR3: TGCAGTGCTAGAGATCGAGGGTCTGAAGCTTTCTTT.

The V call is TRBV7-8, the J call TRBJ2-5; 8 bases map to TRBD2. Germline lookup yields CDR1 SGHVS and CDR2 FQNEAQ. The CDR3 has 13 residues. V gave up 4 bases and J gave up 5 bases; unmatched junction bases: 3. The chain's CDR3 is CASSSGLAETQYF. The CDR3, as DNA: TGTGCCAGCAGCTCCGGACTAGCTGAGACCCAGTACTTC.

This chain uses TRBV4-1 with TRBJ2-4; no reliable D call. The length of the CDR3 is 16 residues. The germline CDR1 and CDR2 sequences are MGHRA and YSYEKL. V shed 5 bases and J shed 0 bases, with 14 bases lying between them. The CDR3 region is CASSGVGFLAKNIQYF. Here the CDR3 DNA reads TGCGCCAGCAGCGGGGTCGGGTTCTTAGCCAAAAACATTCAGTACTTC.

This chain joins TRBV12-5 and TRBJ2-1; tentative D call: TRBD2 (7 bases). Trimming removed 5 bases from V and 2 bases from J, with 16 bases in between. The germline V gene encodes CDR1 LGHNT and CDR2 FRNRAP. The CDR3 is made up of 16 amino acids. The CDR3 sequence is CASGLQPGGPYNEQFF. CDR3 nucleotide sequence: TGTGCTAGTGGTCTCCAGCCCGGGGGGCCCTACAATGAGCAGTTCTTC.

The table lists this clonotype with many counts. The V call is TRBV12-3 or TRBV12-4, the J call TRBJ1-1; 9 bases agree with TRBD1. The CDR3 has 15 amino acids. Losses at the gene ends were 6 bases for V and 11 bases for J; bases not matched to a gene: 16. CDR3 amino acids: CASSPGTGRGVGAFF. For the CDR3, the DNA is TGTGCCAGCAGCCCCGGGACAGGGCGAGGCGTGGGCGCTTTCTTT.

This clonotype was detected only a few times. This chain connects TRBV4-3 to TRBJ1-2; a weak D match, TRBD1 (5 bases). The V end was cut by 0 bases, the J end by 3 bases, with 11 bases between. Germline V lookup: CDR1 LGHNA, CDR2 YSLEER. The CDR3 runs to 15 residues. The CDR3 DNA reads TGCGCCAGCAGCCAAGACCAGGGAGGCGACTATGGCTACACCTTC. This encodes CASSQDQGGDYGYTF.

The genes are TRBV14 and TRBJ2-7; 8 nucleotides match TRBD1. The CDR3 totals 14 residues. Germline V gene sequence: CDR1 SGHDN, CDR2 FVKESK. V dropped 4 bases and J dropped 7; count of bases not matched to a gene: 9. The CDR3 nucleotides are TGTGCCAGCAGCCCCCCAGGGGGCTCAGGGGAGCAGTACTTC. Its translation is CASSPPGGSGEQYF. The full variable domain, rest sourced from reference TRBV14 and TRBJ2-7, is EAGVTQFPSHSVIEKGQTVTLRCDPISGHDNLYWYRRVMGKEIKFLLHFVKESKQDESGMPNNRFLAERTGGTYSTLKVQPAELEDSGVYFCASSPPGGSGEQYFGPGTRLTVT.

In this sample, this clonotype turned up many times. The rearrangement links TRBV7-2 to TRBJ2-3; the D gene could be TRBD1 or TRBD2 (5 bases each). The germline V gene has CDR1 SGHTA and CDR2 FQGNSA. This CDR3 is 16 amino acids long. V shed 5 bases and J shed 5 bases, with 20 bases lying between them. As DNA, the CDR3 is TGTGCCAGCAGCACAAGCTTCGGGGCAGGGAGAGATACGCAGTATTTT. Its protein is CASSTSFGAGRDTQYF.

This clonotype was found many times. CDR3 sequence reads: CASSRGTEAGYTF. The CDR3 bases are TGTGCCAGCAGCCGCGGGACAGAAGCGGGCTACACCTTC. The rearrangement uses TRBV7-9 and TRBJ1-2, with 7 nucleotides matching TRBD1. Germline trimming cut 5 bases from V and 8 bases from J; bases unmatched to any gene: 8. The CDR3 has 13 amino acids. Germline loops: CDR1 SEHNR, CDR2 FQNEAQ (reference sequence).

The table lists this clonotype with many counts. The chain is built from TRBV28 and TRBJ2-2; D not resolved. The CDR3 is 13 residues long. The V and J ends lost 5 bases and 5 bases respectively, with 9 bases between them. Per germline, CDR1 MDHEN and CDR2 SYDVKM. The CDR3 DNA follows: TGTGCCAGCAGTCTCTCAGAGACCGGGGAGCTGTTTTTT. Translating gives CASSLSETGELFF.

The CDR3 region has the DNA TGTGCCAGTTCCTTTTCGGAAGGGCTGTTTTTT. Amino acids: CASSFSEGLFF. The chain is built from TRBV25-1 and TRBJ2-2; D gene ambiguous. The germline gives CDR1 MGHDK, CDR2 SYGVNS. The V end lost 9 bases, the J end lost 13 bases, and 15 bases lay between the germline ends. The CDR3 sequence is 11 residues long.

At least ten counts were recorded for this clonotype. The chain has TRBV12-3 or TRBV12-4 and TRBJ1-6, with TRBD1 matching 7 bases. The CDR3 spans 15 residues. Unmatched junction bases numbered 10, after V lost 6 bases and J lost 8 bases. The CDR3 nucleotides are TGTGCCAGCAGCCCCCAGGGCAGGGGGGATTCACCCCTCCACTTT. Translated: CASSPQGRGDSPLHF.

This clonotype was observed a few times. The V call is TRBV5-4, the J call TRBJ1-2, with a possible D match to TRBD1 (5 bases). Germline V gives CDR1 SGHNT, CDR2 YYREEE (reference sequence). CDR3 length: 16 residues. V lost 4 bases and J 0 bases, leaving 16 bases between the germline ends. CDR3 in DNA: TGTGCCAGCAGCCTGGGACGGAATCAAGCTAACTATGGCTACACCTTC. It is translated as CASSLGRNQANYGYTF.